The count of the clone carrying this T cell receptor beta chain is one. The antigen remains unidentified. These data originate in a study of cytomegalovirus exposure and HLA in healthy donors. The study, taken as a whole, reports: In vitro experiments confirmed that three CMV-associated chains were specific for CMV antigens.

Donors had nominal health at sampling but likely had unrecorded immune exposures. This CDR3 has 15 residues. The trim removed 4 bases at V and 7 bases at J, leaving 4 bases unmatched. The germline V gene encodes CDR1 LNHDA and CDR2 SQIVND (reference sequence). PCR used 60 Vbeta primers and 13 Jbeta primers. Original handling: As a later analysis found, there were roughly 80 million unique TCR beta chains, of which around 10 million were shared. Using immunoSEQ multiplex PCR, the repertoire was profiled, and TCRdb retains in-frame clones only, with some absent. V and J calls plus clone size are reproduced from that table; the DNA served to infer D and trimming. The table shows approximately 150,000 clones, with over 75% occurring only once.

The specimen sequenced was PBMCs. The chain combines TRBV19 with TRBJ1-4; 12 positions agree with TRBD1. This sequence was found in a woman aged 40 to 50 in good health and CMV-seronegative. As DNA, the CDR3 is TGTGCCAGTAGTAAGCGGGACAGGGGGCGTGAAAAACTGTTTTTT. Its protein is CASSKRDRGREKLFF. Looking up the rest from reference TRBV19 and TRBJ1-4 gives the full variable domain: DGGITQSPKYLFRKEGQNVTLSCEQNLNHDAMYWYRQDPGQGLRLIYYSQIVNDFQKGDIAEGYSVSREKKESFPLTVTSAQKNPTAFYLCASSKRDRGREKLFFGSGTQLSVL.